This note documents a single T cell receptor (beta chain) sequence. The data belong to a study of blood T cell repertoires in COVID-19. The assay was immunoSEQ multiplex PCR, and TCRdb's table has in-frame clones only and misses some. The table shows approximately 210,000 clones, with 70% to 90% occurring only once. The origin of this receptor is a woman in her seventies with active or convalescent COVID-19. Input material: peripheral blood.

The CDR3 loop is CASSLPLGGTQYF. CDR3 in DNA: TGCGCCAGCAGCTTACCCTTGGGAGGGACCCAGTACTTC. This chain connects TRBV4-1 to TRBJ2-5, with D maybe TRBD2 (6 bases). V lost 5 bases and J 7 bases, leaving 14 bases between the germline ends. The CDR3 totals 13 residues. Germline CDR1 and CDR2: MGHRA and YSYEKL.